This T cell receptor (beta chain) appears in the sequencing data of a study of control samples from healthy donors and cancer patients (dated by TCRdb to 2020 to 2022). The germline V gene (reference sequence) supplies CDR1 LGHDT and CDR2 YNNKEL. A distance of 2 bases separates the germline ends of V and J, which lose 5 bases and 2 bases respectively. Inclusive of the bounding cysteine and phenylalanine, the CDR3 is 11 residues long. Solely the CDR3 DNA is kept, with 33 bases framed from the first base. Notes on this clone: No antigen is known for it. One base away there is no much larger clone; base qualities are not given.

Library generation was performed with the immunoSEQ multiplex PCR assay. In its TCRdb copy, this immuneACCESS table keeps in-frame sequences only and misses some clones. Where compared with another copy, unresolved V genes explain less than half of these, and the others have no known cause. This sample gives approximately 120,000 clones in total; around 89% of them show up just once. Under 20% of the sample is held by the ten biggest clonotypes. The source is a woman aged 45 to 65 in good health. Sequencing input: blood. The chain links TRBV3-1 (or the pseudogene TRBV3-2) with TRBJ2-3; too little of a D gene remains to name it. The DNA sequence is given as TGTGCCAGCAGCTACACAGATACGCAGTATTTT. Its translation is CASSYTDTQYF.